This T cell receptor (beta chain) came from a study of long-term antiretroviral therapy in people with HIV. At the level of the study: Earliest sampling preceded the 2015 immediate-ART recommendation by about a decade. Overall study results and limits: Against controls, HIV repertoires showed narrower ranges of CDR3 length.

With V trimmed by 4 bases and J by 0 bases, 6 bases remained unmatched. The CDR3 covers 16 residues. Germline CDR1 SNHLY, CDR2 FYNNEI. As for this clone: The antigen remains unidentified.

With survey level as its setting, the immunoSEQ assay was v3.0. Produced via immunoSEQ multiplex PCR; TCRdb's table is partial and in-frame only. In the table there are approximately 28,000 clones, 95% of which are singletons. Sequences were derived from unsorted PBMCs, sampled 5.3 years after starting antiretroviral therapy. V is TRBV2 and J is TRBJ2-4, with 7 bases aligning to TRBD1. The source is a man aged 25 to 40 with HIV. The CDR3 here is CASSGRQGRAKNIQYF. The DNA of the CDR3 is TGTGCCAGCAGTGGGAGACAGGGCCGAGCCAAAAACATTCAGTACTTC.